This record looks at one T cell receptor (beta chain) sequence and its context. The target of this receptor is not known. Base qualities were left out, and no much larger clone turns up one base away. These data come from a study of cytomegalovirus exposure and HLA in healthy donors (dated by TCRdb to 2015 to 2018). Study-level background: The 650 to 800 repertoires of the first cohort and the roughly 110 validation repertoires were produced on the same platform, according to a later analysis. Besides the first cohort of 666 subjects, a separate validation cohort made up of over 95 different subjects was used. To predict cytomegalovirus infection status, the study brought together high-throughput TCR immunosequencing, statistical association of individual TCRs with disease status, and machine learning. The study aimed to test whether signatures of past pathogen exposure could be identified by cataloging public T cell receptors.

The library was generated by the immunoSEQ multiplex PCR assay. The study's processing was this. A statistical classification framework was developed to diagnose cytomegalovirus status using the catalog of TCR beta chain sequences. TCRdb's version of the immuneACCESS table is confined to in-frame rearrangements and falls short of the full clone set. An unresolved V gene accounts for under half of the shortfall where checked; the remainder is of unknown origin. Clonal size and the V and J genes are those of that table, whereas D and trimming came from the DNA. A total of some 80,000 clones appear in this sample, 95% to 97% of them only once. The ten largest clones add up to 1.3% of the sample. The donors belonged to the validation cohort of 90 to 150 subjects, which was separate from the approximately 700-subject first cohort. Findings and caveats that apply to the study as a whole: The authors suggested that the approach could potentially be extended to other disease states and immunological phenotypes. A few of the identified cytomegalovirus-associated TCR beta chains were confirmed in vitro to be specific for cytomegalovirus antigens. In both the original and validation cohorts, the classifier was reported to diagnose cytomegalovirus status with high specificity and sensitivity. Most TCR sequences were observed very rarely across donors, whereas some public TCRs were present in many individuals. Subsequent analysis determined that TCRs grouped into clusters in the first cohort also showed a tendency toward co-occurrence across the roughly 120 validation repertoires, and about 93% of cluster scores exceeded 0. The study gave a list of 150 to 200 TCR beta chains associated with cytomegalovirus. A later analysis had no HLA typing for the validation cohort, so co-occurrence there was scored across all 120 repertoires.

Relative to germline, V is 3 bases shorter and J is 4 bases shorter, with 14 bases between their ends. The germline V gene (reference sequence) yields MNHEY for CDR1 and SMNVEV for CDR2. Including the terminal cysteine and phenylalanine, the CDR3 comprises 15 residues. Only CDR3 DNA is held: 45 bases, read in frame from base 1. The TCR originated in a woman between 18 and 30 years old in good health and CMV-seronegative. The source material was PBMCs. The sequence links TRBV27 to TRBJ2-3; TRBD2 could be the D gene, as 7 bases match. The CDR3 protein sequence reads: CASSFGLGGSDTQYF. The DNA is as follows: TGTGCCAGCAGTTTTGGACTAGGGGGATCAGATACGCAGTATTTT.